This TCR beta chain was captured by sequencing in a study of blood T cell repertoires in COVID-19. The V segment lost 6 bases and the J segment 8 bases; nucleotides outside the gene matches: 11. CDR3 length: 14 amino acids. Germline CDR1 reads MNHEY; CDR2 reads SMNVEV (reference sequence). Assay used: immunoSEQ multiplex PCR; TCRdb lists only in-frame clones, some missing. The sample holds around 300,000 clones, approximately 91% seen once. The chain recombines TRBV27 with TRBJ2-7; TRBD1 matches 9 bases. The clonotype comes from a woman between 35 and 50 years old who had recovered from COVID-19. Sequences were obtained from peripheral blood. The CDR3 DNA reads as TGTGCCAGCAGCACCGAACAGGGGGCGTTAAAGCAGTACTTC. Its translation: CASSTEQGALKQYF.